The 8 T cell receptor beta chains presented below share a single source sample, sequenced in a study of T-cell memory formation after mild COVID-19. TCRdb re-called the 5' RACE reads with MiXCR, one entry per CDR3 protein. The table lists over 150,000 distinct CDR3 sequences, 10% to 15% of them singletons, with 2.5% to 3.5% in the top ten. Sequenced material: PBMCs or a T cell subset sorted from them (not recorded which). These receptors were taken from a man between 18 and 35 years old who had mild COVID-19 (a few samples of this study predate the infection). Cell type and time point are not known.

This clonotype was detected only a few times. This rearrangement joins TRBV7-2 to TRBJ2-5; D is perhaps TRBD2 (6 bases). This CDR3 has 14 amino acids. Germline assignment: CDR1 SGHTA and CDR2 FQGNSA. The V end was cut by 5 bases, the J end by 2 bases, with 12 bases between. This CDR3 reads CASSHRLAQETQYF. The CDR3 nucleotides read TGTGCCAGCAGCCACCGCCTAGCGCAAGAGACCCAGTACTTC.

The chain uses TRBV3-1 and TRBJ1-1; D not resolved. Germline V gives CDR1 LGHDT, CDR2 YNNKEL (reference sequence). The CDR3 is 14 residues long. Trimming took off 1 base at V and 4 bases at J, with 10 bases between the two ends. Here the CDR3 DNA reads TGTGCCAGCAGCCAAGTAGTAGGCGGCACTGAAGCTTTCTTT. Translating gives CASSQVVGGTEAFF.

This clonotype was seen more than once but under ten times. The V and J genes are TRBV3-1 and TRBJ2-5; no clear D. The CDR3 is 12 residues long. The germline V gene encodes CDR1 LGHDT and CDR2 YNNKEL (reference sequence). V lost 5 bases and J 2 bases, leaving 6 bases between the germline ends. CDR3 in amino acids: CASSYLQETQYF. The CDR3 nucleotides read TGTGCCAGCAGCTACTTGCAAGAGACCCAGTACTTC.

The V gene is TRBV19, the J gene TRBJ2-7; D call uncertain. In germline, CDR1 is LNHDA, CDR2 SQIVND (reference sequence). The CDR3 is made up of 13 amino acids. The ends were cut back, 3 bases at V and 3 bases at J, with 9 bases in the middle. The CDR3 region is CASSIQESYEQYF. The CDR3 DNA reads TGTGCCAGTAGTATTCAGGAGAGCTACGAGCAGTACTTC.

This chain joins TRBV7-2 and TRBJ2-7, with D perhaps matching TRBD2 (5 bases). Germline V lookup: CDR1 SGHTA, CDR2 FQGNSA. V was shortened by 3 bases and J by 9 bases, with 18 bases between the two germline ends. The CDR3 spans 14 residues. The CDR3 here is CASSFSRRDGGQYF. The CDR3 coding sequence is TGTGCCAGCAGCTTTAGTAGGAGAGACGGAGGGCAGTACTTC.

The rearrangement joins TRBV10-3 to TRBJ1-4, with D possibly matching TRBD1 (5 bases). Germline V gene data show CDR1 as ENHRY and CDR2 as SYGVKD. V shed 8 bases and J shed 8 bases, with 12 bases lying between them. The CDR3 runs 12 residues. CDR3 loop: CAIGRGDEKLFF. In DNA form, the CDR3 reads TGTGCCATCGGGAGGGGTGACGAAAAACTGTTTTTT.

This clonotype was detected a few times. DNA for the CDR3: TGTGCCAGCAGCCCCCAAGGGCGGGGACTCTCCTACGAGCAGTACTTC. It translates to CASSPQGRGLSYEQYF. This chain joins TRBV7-2 and TRBJ2-7, with D maybe TRBD2 (6 bases). The germline V gene has CDR1 SGHTA and CDR2 FQGNSA. The CDR3 extends over 16 amino acids. V was cut by 5 bases and J by 0 bases, with 17 bases left in between.

The chain employs TRBV20-1 and TRBJ1-4; D not certain. The V gene lost 0 bases and the J gene lost 8 bases, with 13 bases spanning the gap. The CDR3 sequence is 14 residues long. Germline CDR1 reads DFQATT; CDR2 reads SNEGSKA (reference sequence). The CDR3 coding sequence is TGCAGTGCTAGAGATTATCTTAATGACGAAAAACTGTTTTTT. It encodes CSARDYLNDEKLFF.